The clone carrying this TCR beta chain showed up just a few times. Its specificity is not known. The CDR3 is 13 amino acids. V was trimmed by 4 bases and J by 4 bases, leaving 10 bases between them. With molecular barcodes, quantitative 5'-RACE was used to make the TCR beta libraries. In TCRdb, the 5' RACE reads were re-called with MiXCR into one record per CDR3 protein. In the table there are a few hundred thousand distinct CDR3 sequences, 10% to 13% of which are singletons. The data were obtained in a study of CD8 T cells in ankylosing spondylitis. Study results and limitations: Past research had described some motif variants in reactive arthritis synovial fluid and blood. Matched ankylosing spondylitis synovial fluid reportedly showed significant enrichment of disease-linked clones. Ankylosing spondylitis blood appeared to be characterized by a TCR beta motif of under 10 highly homologous variants.

This chain connects TRBV12-3 or TRBV12-4 to TRBJ1-1; D is undetermined. This TCR was recovered from a male donor with ankylosing spondylitis or in good health (not recorded which). Material: blood, either unsorted or a sorted T cell fraction (not recorded which). This chain's CDR3 is CASSSGSVTEAFF. The CDR3 DNA follows: TGTGCCAGCAGTTCTGGCAGTGTCACTGAAGCTTTCTTT.